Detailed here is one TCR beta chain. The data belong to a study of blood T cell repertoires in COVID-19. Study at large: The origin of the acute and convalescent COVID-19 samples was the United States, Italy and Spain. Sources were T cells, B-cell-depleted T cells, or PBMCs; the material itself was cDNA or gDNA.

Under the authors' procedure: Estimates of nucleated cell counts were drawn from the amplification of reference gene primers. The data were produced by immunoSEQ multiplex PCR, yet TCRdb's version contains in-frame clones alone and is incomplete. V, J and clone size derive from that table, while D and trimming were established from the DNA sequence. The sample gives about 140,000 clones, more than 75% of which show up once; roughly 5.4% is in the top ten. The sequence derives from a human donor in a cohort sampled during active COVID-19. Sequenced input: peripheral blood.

CDR3 region: CASSPTGGSYEQYF. The CDR3 nucleotides read TGTGCCAGCAGCCCGACAGGGGGGTCCTACGAGCAGTACTTC. V usage is TRBV28 and J usage is TRBJ2-7; 9 nucleotides match TRBD1. Trimming cost V 6 bases and J 1 base; bases outside gene matches: 4. The CDR3 is 14 amino acids. The germline CDR1 and CDR2 sequences are MDHEN and SYDVKM.